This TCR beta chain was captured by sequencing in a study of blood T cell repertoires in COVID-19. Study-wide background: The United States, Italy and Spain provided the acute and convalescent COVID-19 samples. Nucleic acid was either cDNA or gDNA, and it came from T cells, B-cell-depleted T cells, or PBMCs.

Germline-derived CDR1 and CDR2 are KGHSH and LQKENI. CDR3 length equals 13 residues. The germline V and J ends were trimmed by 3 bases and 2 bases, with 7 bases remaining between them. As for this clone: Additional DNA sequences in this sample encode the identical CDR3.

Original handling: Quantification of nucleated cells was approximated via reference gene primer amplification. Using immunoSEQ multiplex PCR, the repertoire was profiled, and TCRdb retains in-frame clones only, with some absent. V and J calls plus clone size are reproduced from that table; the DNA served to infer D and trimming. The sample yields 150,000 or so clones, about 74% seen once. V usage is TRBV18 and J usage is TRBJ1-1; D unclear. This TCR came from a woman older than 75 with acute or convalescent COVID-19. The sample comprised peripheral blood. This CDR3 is CASSPTGNTEAFF. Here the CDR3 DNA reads TGTGCCAGCTCACCCACGGGAAACACTGAAGCTTTCTTT. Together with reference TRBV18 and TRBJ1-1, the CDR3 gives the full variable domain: NAGVMQNPRHLVRRRGQEARLRCSPMKGHSHVYWYRQLPEEGLKFMVYLQKENIIDESGMPKERFSAEFPKEGPSILRIQQVVRGDSAAYFCASSPTGNTEAFFGQGTRLTVV.